Following are 9 T cell receptor beta chains from one sample sequenced in a study of tumor and adjacent non-tumor tissue in lung cancer. The library came from three nested PCR rounds adapted from ARM-PCR protocols. MiXCR, applied by TCRdb to the multiplex PCR reads, yields one record per CDR3 protein. The sample holds 75,000 to 100,000 distinct CDR3 sequences; just over 65% are singletons and the top ten take about 16%. This sample's RNA came from whole unsorted tissue. Sequenced input: lung tumor tissue. The receptor source for this set is a man between 60 and 75 years old with non-small cell lung cancer.

A note on this clonotype: A read error may produce the germline difference seen at one junction end. The chain recombines TRBV12-3 or TRBV12-4 with TRBJ2-1; TRBD2 matches at 12 bases. The CDR3 runs 16 residues. The CDR3 DNA sequence: TGTGCCAACACCCGCCGACCTAGCGGGGGGGTTAATGAGCAGTCCTTC. As protein: CANTRRPSGGVNEQSF.

The table lists this clonotype with many counts. This rearrangement joins TRBV7-9 to TRBJ1-2; tentatively, D is TRBD1 (5 bases). This CDR3 is built from 14 residues. Trimming left V 8 bases short and J 4 bases short, with 17 bases between. Germline lookup yields CDR1 SEHNR and CDR2 FQNEAQ (reference sequence). CDR3 nucleotide sequence: TGTGCCAGCCGCCGGGGGATGGCCTCCTATGGCTACACCTTC. This codes for CASRRGMASYGYTF.

Many counts were recorded for this clonotype. CDR3 sequence (DNA): TGTGCCAGTAGTTTAAGCGGTTACAATGAGCAGTTCTTC. Protein sequence: CASSLSGYNEQFF. V usage is TRBV19 and J usage is TRBJ2-1; D possibly corresponds to TRBD2 (5 bases). V lost 5 bases and J 4 bases, leaving 9 bases between the germline ends. The germline V gene has CDR1 LNHDA and CDR2 SQIVND (reference sequence). CDR3 length: 13 residues.

As to this clonotype: The junction and the germline gene differ at one end; a read error may be behind it. The V call is TRBV6-5, the J call TRBJ2-7, with D unclear. Germline CDR1 reads MNHEY; CDR2 reads SVGAGI. The CDR3 totals 13 residues. The CDR3, as DNA: TGTGCCAGCAAGTCGACAACCCGCTACGAGCAATACTTC. Protein sequence: CASKSTTRYEQYF.

The chain combines TRBV7-2 with TRBJ1-6; D is undetermined. The CDR3 spans 13 residues. V gave up 1 base and J gave up 10 bases, with 8 bases separating them. Germline V lookup: CDR1 SGHTA, CDR2 FQGNSA. The CDR3 sequence: CASSLVPDSPLHF. The CDR3 nucleotides read TGTGCCAGCAGCTTAGTGCCGGACTCACCCCTCCACTTT.

Worth noting for this clonotype: Possible read error: a much larger clone is one base away. V usage is TRBV7-8 and J usage is TRBJ2-1; TRBD2 matches 12 bases. The CDR3 has 15 residues. From germline, CDR1 is SGHVS and CDR2 FQNEAQ. CDR3 DNA sequence: TGTGCCAGCAGCCTATGGACTAGCGGGGCCAATAAGCAGTTCTTC. It yields the protein CASSLWTSGANKQFF.

On this clonotype: The CDR3 does not close with the conserved phenylalanine or tryptophan, likely indicating a read error. This rearrangement joins TRBV11-2 to TRBJ1-1, with D tentatively TRBD1 (5 bases). CDR1 and CDR2 from the germline V gene are SGHAT and FQNNGV. The CDR3 extends over 16 amino acids. V was clipped by 6 bases and J by 1 base, with 18 bases between them. CDR3 sequence: CASSRGGAGSNTEAFL. The CDR3 DNA sequence: TGTGCCAGCAGTAGAGGAGGGGCTGGATCGAACACTGAAGCTTTCCTT.

Remarks on this clonotype: Germline is not matched at one junction end, which may reflect a read error. This chain joins TRBV12-3 or TRBV12-4 and TRBJ2-1; weak D call: TRBD1 (5 bases). The CDR3 covers 14 residues. CDR3 in DNA: TGTACCAGCAGTTTAGTCGGACAAAACGATGAGCAGTTCTTC. It encodes CTSSLVGQNDEQFF.

The rearrangement links TRBV6-6 to TRBJ2-7, with TRBD1 matching 9 bases. This CDR3 comprises 14 residues. Germline CDR1 MNHNY, CDR2 SVGAGI (reference sequence). The CDR3 coding sequence is TGTGTCAACAGCCCCGGGACAGGGTCCTACGAGCAGTACTTC. It specifies CVNSPGTGSYEQYF.